This TCR beta chain was profiled in a study of CD8 T cells in ankylosing spondylitis. The CDR3 extends over 12 amino acids. V was pared by 5 bases and J by 2 bases, with 6 bases between. In germline, CDR1 is SNHLY, CDR2 FYNNEI. TCRdb itself ran the 5' RACE reads through MiXCR, one entry per CDR3 protein. The repertoire includes approximately 540,000 distinct CDR3 sequences, about 13% of them detected once, and under 7.5% sits in the top ten. Overall study results and limits: Characteristic, it appeared, of ankylosing spondylitis blood was a TCR beta motif of roughly 8 highly homologous variants. Significantly higher representation of disease-linked clones was reported for matched ankylosing spondylitis synovial fluid.

This clonotype was seen many times. Its target is not known. Sequenced: blood, either unsorted or a sorted T cell fraction (not recorded which). This sequence originates from a male donor with ankylosing spondylitis. The chain joins TRBV2 to TRBJ1-2, with unresolved D. The CDR3 DNA sequence: TGTGCCAGCAGTCCGGACAACTATGGCTACACCTTC. Translated: CASSPDNYGYTF.